The 26 T cell receptor beta chains below were found in one sample sequenced in a study of prognosis after radiotherapy for stage I lung cancer. Genomic DNA was the source, and TCR beta CDR3 was amplified from it by two-round multiplex PCR. During first-round PCR, primers specific to each TRBV and TRBJ gene were used. TCRdb processed the multiplex PCR reads anew with MiXCR; each CDR3 protein has one entry. This sample has approximately 28,000 distinct CDR3 sequences, with roughly 41% found just once. Sample: PBMCs, taken before or after stereotactic body radiation therapy (not recorded which). The origin of the receptors is a donor over 45 with non-small cell lung cancer.

With regard to this clonotype: It differs at one base from a far larger clone, so likely a read error. In DNA form, the CDR3 reads TGTGCCAGCAGTGTTTCCTGGAGCTACGAGCAGTACTTC. This codes for CASSVSWSYEQYF. The chain carries TRBV6-8 and TRBJ2-7; D unclear. This CDR3 spans 13 amino acids. Between the trimmed V and J ends, which lost 5 bases and 3 bases, there was a span of 11 bases. From germline, CDR1 is MNHGY and CDR2 SAAAGT.

On this clonotype: A far larger clone is just one base off, so this is likely a read error. V is TRBV6-1 and J is TRBJ2-3; D uncertain. This CDR3 contains 14 residues. CDR1 MNHNS and CDR2 SASEGT come from the germline V gene. The CDR3 nucleotides read TGTGCCATCAGTTACATCGGAAGCACAGATACGCAGTATTTT. It yields the protein CAISYIGSTDTQYF.

CDR3 loop: CASSIPGQMNTGELFF. CDR3 DNA: TGTGCCAGTAGTATCCCGGGACAGATGAACACCGGGGAGCTGTTTTTT. The chain uses TRBV19 and TRBJ2-2; 7 nucleotides line up with TRBD1. The CDR3 loop spans 16 amino acids. Trimming at V came to 3 bases and at J to 1 base, leaving 5 bases not matched to a gene. Germline V gene data show CDR1 as LNHDA and CDR2 as SQIVND (reference sequence). Full variable domain (missing parts from reference TRBV19 and TRBJ2-2): DGGITQSPKYLFRKEGQNVTLSCEQNLNHDAMYWYRQDPGQGLRLIYYSQIVNDFQKGDIAEGYSVSREKKESFPLTVTSAQKNPTAFYLCASSIPGQMNTGELFFGEGSRLTVL.

The sample holds one count of this clonotype. V gene TRBV30 combines with J gene TRBJ1-3; D gene unclear. This CDR3 spans 14 amino acids. Trimming removed 1 base from V and 2 bases from J, with 9 bases in between. CDR1 is GTSNPN and CDR2 is SVGIG in the germline V gene (reference sequence). Here the CDR3 reads CAWSGTVAGNTIYF. CDR3 DNA sequence: TGTGCCTGGAGTGGGACGGTAGCTGGAAACACCATATATTTT.

The chain employs TRBV12-3 or TRBV12-4 and TRBJ2-3; possible D gene TRBD2, 10 bases. The V end was cut by 5 bases, the J end by 2 bases, with 23 bases between. CDR3 length equals 18 residues. The CDR3 DNA sequence: TGTGCCAGCAGTCCACAGGGGGCTCTAGCGGGAGCCACAGATACGCAGTATTTT. Translated: CASSPQGALAGATDTQYF.

In the case of this clonotype: With only one base between it and a far larger clone, this is likely a read error. This CDR3 fails to terminate in the conserved phenylalanine or tryptophan, so it likely reflects a read error. This chain connects TRBV5-5 to TRBJ1-2; D is perhaps TRBD1 (6 bases). V was cut by 6 bases and J by 5 bases, with 14 bases left in between. The germline V gene encodes CDR1 SGHKS and CDR2 YYEKEE (reference sequence). CDR3 size: 13 residues. The CDR3: CASTQDSYYGYTL. The CDR3 region has the DNA TGTGCCAGCACCCAGGACAGCTATTATGGCTACACCCTC.

This clonotype was counted ten times or more. V is TRBV5-1 and J is TRBJ2-1; a weak D match, TRBD2 (5 bases). Looked up from germline, CDR1 is SGHRS and CDR2 is YFSETQ. V gave up 1 base and J gave up 5 bases, with 16 bases separating them. The CDR3 sequence is 16 residues long. In DNA form, the CDR3 reads TGCGCCAGCAGCTTGTATGACGGAGGTTGGGACAATGAGCAGTTCTTC. This sequence encodes CASSLYDGGWDNEQFF.

To note about this clonotype: A much larger clone differs from this one at a single base, so this may be a read error. CDR3 residues: CVSSSPSGGWETQYF. The CDR3 region has the DNA TGTGTCAGCAGTTCCCCTTCGGGGGGCTGGGAGACCCAGTACTTC. J is TRBJ2-5 and V is TRBV6-5; TRBD2 might be the D (7 bases). This CDR3 contains 15 residues. Germline values: CDR1 MNHEY, CDR2 SVGAGI.

This clonotype was picked up many times. The chain employs TRBV30 and TRBJ1-4, with D possibly being TRBD1 (6 bases). Looked up from germline, CDR1 is GTSNPN and CDR2 is SVGIG (reference sequence). The V end lost 5 bases, the J end lost 8 bases, and 18 bases lay between the germline ends. There are 14 residues in the CDR3. In DNA, the CDR3 is TGTGCCTGGTCCCCGGGACAAGCTGGGGAAAAACTGTTTTTT. Protein sequence: CAWSPGQAGEKLFF.

This clonotype was observed at least ten times. The chain joins TRBV20-1 to TRBJ2-7, with TRBD2 identical over 7 bases. Looked up from germline, CDR1 is DFQATT and CDR2 is SNEGSKA (reference sequence). The CDR3 extends over 14 amino acids. The V segment lost 1 base and the J segment 0 bases; nucleotides outside the gene matches: 3. The CDR3 reads CSARAGGSSYEQYF. In nucleotides, the CDR3 is TGCAGTGCTAGAGCGGGCGGGAGCTCCTACGAGCAGTACTTC.

The table lists this clonotype with many counts. This sequence joins TRBV19 and TRBJ1-4; D is unclear. The CDR3 sequence is 15 residues long. CDR1 is LNHDA, CDR2 SQIVND, per germline (reference sequence). Trimming shortened V by 3 bases and J by 3 bases, and 11 bases separated the two germline ends. The CDR3 nucleotides read TGTGCCAGTAGTATCTACGGGCGACCTAATGAAAAACTGTTTTTT. This sequence encodes CASSIYGRPNEKLFF. The complete variable domain, with remaining parts taken from reference TRBV19 and TRBJ1-4, reads DGGITQSPKYLFRKEGQNVTLSCEQNLNHDAMYWYRQDPGQGLRLIYYSQIVNDFQKGDIAEGYSVSREKKESFPLTVTSAQKNPTAFYLCASSIYGRPNEKLFFGSGTQLSVL.

This clonotype was seen many times. The CDR3: CASSQVGTDSGSGANVLTF. The DNA for the CDR3 is TGCGCCAGCAGCCAAGTAGGGACAGATTCGGGCTCTGGGGCCAACGTCCTGACTTTC. The rearrangement uses TRBV4-1 and TRBJ2-6; 7 bases are a match to TRBD1. V trimming: 1 base; J trimming: 0 bases; junction bases outside the gene matches: 9. There are 19 residues in the CDR3. CDR1 is MGHRA, CDR2 YSYEKL, per germline.

There are many counts of this clonotype. The rearrangement uses TRBV24-1 and TRBJ1-2; D gene ambiguous. CDR1 is KGHDR and CDR2 is SFDVKD in the germline V gene. CDR3 length: 11 residues. Trimming removed 5 bases at V and 6 bases at J, with 6 bases between. The CDR3 sequence is CATSGVDGYTF. CDR3 DNA: TGTGCCACCAGTGGGGTGGATGGCTACACCTTC.

This clonotype showed up many times. V is TRBV30 and J is TRBJ2-3; TRBD2 matches at 9 bases. Germline V CDR1 and CDR2: GTSNPN, SVGIG (reference sequence). Trimming removed 8 bases from V and 0 bases from J; junction bases left unmatched: 0. The CDR3 is 12 residues long. CDR3 protein: CATSGSTDTQYF. CDR3 bases: TGTGCCACTAGCGGGAGCACAGATACGCAGTATTTT.

This clonotype occurred many times. The rearrangement links TRBV19 to TRBJ2-1; D not certain. The germline V gene has CDR1 LNHDA and CDR2 SQIVND (reference sequence). The CDR3 covers 14 residues. Between the trimmed V and J ends, which lost 5 bases and 0 bases, there was a span of 8 bases. CDR3 bases: TGTGCCAGTAGTCGACTGTACTCCTACAATGAGCAGTTCTTC. As protein: CASSRLYSYNEQFF.

This clonotype was recorded many times. The gene calls are TRBV5-1 and TRBJ1-1; 8 bases fit TRBD1. The CDR3 runs 14 residues. V trimming: 4 bases; J trimming: 1 base; junction bases outside the gene matches: 3. From germline, CDR1 is SGHRS and CDR2 YFSETQ. The DNA for the CDR3 is TGCGCCAGCAGCGCGGGGACAGGGAACACTGAAGCTTTCTTT. Its protein is CASSAGTGNTEAFF. Drawing the rest from reference TRBV5-1 and TRBJ1-1, the complete variable domain is KAGVTQTPRYLIKTRGQQVTLSCSPISGHRSVSWYQQTPGQGLQFLFEYFSETQRNKGNFPGRFSGRQFSNSRSEMNVSTLELGDSALYLCASSAGTGNTEAFFGQGTRLTVV.

Many counts were recorded for this clonotype. The chain combines TRBV12-3 or TRBV12-4 with TRBJ1-1; D gene unclear. The V and J ends lost 5 bases and 1 base respectively, with 11 bases between them. There are 14 residues in the CDR3. The CDR3 DNA is TGTGCCAGCAGTGGACTGACAAAGAACACTGAAGCTTTCTTT. This encodes CASSGLTKNTEAFF.

The chain's CDR3 is CSVLPGGGHTEAFF. The CDR3 DNA is TGCAGCGTTCTTCCGGGGGGGGGGCACACTGAAGCTTTCTTT. The rearrangement joins TRBV29-1 to TRBJ1-1; weak D call: TRBD1 (6 bases). Trimming left V 5 bases short and J 3 bases short, with 16 bases between. The CDR3 covers 14 residues. Looked up from germline, CDR1 is SQVTM and CDR2 is ANQGSEA.

This clonotype was seen many times. CDR3 residues: CSARPLAVETQYF. CDR3 bases: TGCAGTGCTAGGCCCCTAGCTGTGGAGACCCAGTACTTC. This chain links TRBV20-1 with TRBJ2-5; D is perhaps TRBD2 (5 bases). Germline V gene lookup returns CDR1 DFQATT and CDR2 SNEGSKA (reference sequence). The V gene lost 3 bases and the J gene lost 5 bases, with 13 bases spanning the gap. The CDR3 is 13 residues long.

Comments on this clonotype: A much larger clone lies one base from this, so it may be a read error. The rearrangement joins TRBV7-2 to TRBJ2-1; a possible D gene is TRBD1 (5 bases). In germline, CDR1 is SGHTA, CDR2 FQGNSA. The CDR3 runs 15 residues. The V end lost 5 bases, the J end lost 1 base, and 12 bases lay between the germline ends. The chain's CDR3 is CASSTSSGSYNEQFF. CDR3 sequence (DNA): TGTGCCAGCAGCACCTCCTCAGGGTCCTACAATGAGCAGTTCTTC.

This clonotype was observed many times. This sequence joins TRBV12-3 or TRBV12-4 and TRBJ1-1, with TRBD1 matching 7 bases. CDR3 length: 14 amino acids. J lost 1 base, V lost 3 bases, and 2 bases had no gene match. The CDR3 DNA reads TGTGCCAGCAGTTTCCGACAGGGGAACACTGAAGCTTTCTTT. It yields the protein CASSFRQGNTEAFF.

This rearrangement joins TRBV6-4 to TRBJ2-7; 8 bases are shared with TRBD1. The CDR3 length is 16 residues. From germline, CDR1 is MRHNA and CDR2 SNTAGT. After removal of 9 bases from V and 5 bases from J, the junction contained 18 bases not matched to a gene. The CDR3 loop reads CASENARDRWHHEQYF. In DNA, the CDR3 is TGTGCCAGTGAGAACGCCCGGGACAGGTGGCACCACGAGCAGTACTTC.

By its share, this clonotype is medium-sized. The DNA of the CDR3 is TGTGCCAGCAGCTTATGGGCGAGACAGGTAGAAGGACGCTACACCTTC. Translating gives CASSLWARQVEGRYTF. V gene TRBV7-2 combines with J gene TRBJ1-2; tentative D call: TRBD1 (6 bases). Germline V lookup: CDR1 SGHTA, CDR2 FQGNSA. CDR3 length: 16 residues. V was trimmed by 2 bases and J by 9 bases, leaving 22 bases between them.

Points on this clonotype: A much more abundant neighbour one base away suggests this may be a read error. V and J are TRBV6-1 and TRBJ2-1, with TRBD2 matching over 7 bases. The CDR3 extends over 16 amino acids. Germline assignment: CDR1 MNHNS and CDR2 SASEGT. This CDR3 is CASSPWAGDSYNEQLF. The CDR3 nucleotides are TGTGCCAGCAGTCCTTGGGCGGGAGACTCCTACAATGAGCAGCTCTTC.

The table lists this clonotype with many counts. A much bigger clone sits one base away, suggesting this may be a read error. The J gene is TRBJ2-7, the V gene TRBV28; D is uncertain. The length of the CDR3 is 11 residues. Trimming took 5 bases from V and 6 from J, leaving 8 bases between them. Per germline, CDR1 MDHEN and CDR2 SYDVKM. The CDR3, as DNA: TGTGCCAGCAGTCCTCGGACCGAGCAGTACTTC. It encodes CASSPRTEQYF.

The chain has TRBV6-1 and TRBJ1-5, with 8 bases lining up with TRBD1. The V gene end was trimmed by 4 bases and the J gene end by 6 bases; junction bases not matched to a gene: 8. The germline V gene has CDR1 MNHNS and CDR2 SASEGT. The CDR3 is 15 amino acids. CDR3 loop: CASSVQGGLGQPQHF. The DNA of the CDR3 is TGTGCCAGCAGTGTACAGGGGGGATTAGGTCAGCCCCAGCATTTT.